Described below is a single T cell receptor (beta chain) sequence and its context. The sample belongs to a study of blood T cell repertoires in COVID-19. Trimming removed 3 bases at V and 4 bases at J, with 25 bases between. Germline loops: CDR1 MNHEY, CDR2 SMNVEV (reference sequence). The CDR3 length is 19 residues. Those who participated ranged in age from roughly 18 to 90 years and resided in 20 to 30 US areas. The study counted Cohort 3 donors as recovered given two negative PCRs, clearance, or symptom resolution. Using immunoSEQ multiplex PCR, the repertoire was profiled, and TCRdb retains in-frame clones only, with some absent. The sample contains around 390,000 clones, roughly 89% of which appear only once.

Sequencing was done on a sample of PBMCs or T cells enriched from blood (not recorded which). The gene calls are TRBV27 and TRBJ2-1, with D maybe TRBD2 (7 bases). The source is a woman in her 50s who had recovered from COVID-19. The CDR3 nucleotides are TGTGCCAGCAGTTTTCGAGGGTTTGGTGCGGGGGCCAGATACAATGAGCAGTTCTTC. Translated, it gives CASSFRGFGAGARYNEQFF.